One sample yielded the 25 T cell receptor beta chains listed below, sequenced in a study of glioma-infiltrating T cells. Using RNA template, CDR3s of TCR alpha and beta were amplified with iRepertoire arm-PCR. In TCRdb, the multiplex PCR reads were re-called with MiXCR into one record per CDR3 protein. The sample yields 300,000 to 400,000 distinct CDR3 sequences, roughly 41% seen once. The sequenced material came from glioma tissue, nonneoplastic brain tissue, or PBMCs (not recorded which). Receptors originate from a human donor with low-grade glioma or glioblastoma, undergoing nonglioma brain surgery, or in good health (not recorded which).

This clonotype has just one count. The gene calls are TRBV4-1 and TRBJ2-1, with D possibly called TRBD1 or TRBD2 (5 bases each). The V gene lost 1 base and the J gene lost 8 bases, with 12 bases spanning the gap. Germline values: CDR1 MGHRA, CDR2 YSYEKL. This CDR3 comprises 14 residues. CDR3 in DNA: TGCGCCAGCAGCCAAGGGACGAGGGGCGATGAGCAGTTCTTC. As protein: CASSQGTRGDEQFF.

This chain uses TRBV7-2 with TRBJ2-5; D unclear. CDR1 is SGHTA, CDR2 FQGNSA, per germline. The ends were cut back, 3 bases at V and 5 bases at J, with 10 bases in the middle. The CDR3 is 13 residues long. CDR3 region: CASSLRFYETQYF. The CDR3 region has the DNA TGTGCCAGCAGCTTGAGGTTTTACGAGACCCAGTACTTC.

The chain employs TRBV12-3 or TRBV12-4 and TRBJ1-5; TRBD1 agrees at 7 bases. The ends lost 8 bases at V and 3 bases at J; junction bases unmatched: 1. CDR3 length: 12 amino acids. CDR3 sequence (DNA): TGTGCCAGCGGGACAGTCAATCAGCCCCAGCATTTT. Translating it yields CASGTVNQPQHF.

V usage is TRBV2 and J usage is TRBJ2-5; D gene unclear. The CDR3 has 13 residues. Germline-derived CDR1 and CDR2 are SNHLY and FYNNEI. The germline V and J ends were trimmed by 7 bases and 7 bases, with 16 bases remaining between them. The DNA for the CDR3 is TGTGCCAGCAAAGGGCAGTCGGGCGGGACCCAGTACTTC. As protein: CASKGQSGGTQYF.

CDR3 sequence (DNA): TGTGCCAGCAGCTTAGGGGGTGACAGGGAGACCGGGGAGCTGTTTTTT. It translates to CASSLGGDRETGELFF. The chain has TRBV7-6 and TRBJ2-2; TRBD1 matches 7 bases. Per the germline V gene, CDR1 is SGHVS and CDR2 is FNYEAQ. This CDR3 is built from 16 residues. The V gene end was trimmed by 1 base and the J gene end by 5 bases; junction bases not matched to a gene: 7.

There are many counts of this clonotype. J is TRBJ1-2 and V is TRBV28; the D gene is possibly TRBD1 (5 bases). Trimming removed 3 bases at V and 7 bases at J, with 12 bases between. Germline V gene lookup returns CDR1 MDHEN and CDR2 SYDVKM. This CDR3 region has 13 residues. CDR3 sequence (DNA): TGTGCCAGCAGTTTCAGATCAGGGACTGGCTACACCTTC. It yields the protein CASSFRSGTGYTF.

This clonotype showed up many times. The rearrangement links TRBV6-2 or TRBV6-3 to TRBJ1-1; possible D gene TRBD1, 5 bases. Trimming removed 5 bases from V and 2 bases from J, with 15 bases in between. CDR1 and CDR2 from the germline V gene are MNHEY and SVGEGT. The CDR3 runs 15 residues. The CDR3 protein is CASSPGAGFNTEAFF. DNA for the CDR3: TGTGCCAGCAGTCCCGGGGCGGGCTTTAACACTGAAGCTTTCTTT.

This clonotype was recorded a few times. The chain links TRBV20-1 to TRBJ2-3; TRBD2 matches at 8 bases. The V and J ends lost 2 bases and 5 bases, in that order; junction bases with no gene match: 6. The CDR3 runs 14 residues. Germline V gene lookup returns CDR1 DFQATT and CDR2 SNEGSKA (reference sequence). For the CDR3, the DNA is TGCAGTGCTAGATCGGGGGGGGTTGGAGATACGCAGTATTTT. Its translation is CSARSGGVGDTQYF.

In its sample, this clonotype was seen once. Since a much larger clone is just one base distant, this may be a read error. V and J are TRBV6-1 and TRBJ2-4, with D possibly being TRBD1 (5 bases). The CDR3 is 15 residues long. Germline CDR1 reads MNHNS; CDR2 reads SASEGT. Trimming shortened V by 5 bases and J by 2 bases, and 13 bases separated the two germline ends. The CDR3 reads CASSFLQDTKNIQYF. The CDR3 nucleotides are TGTGCCAGCAGTTTCCTCCAGGACACCAAAAACATTCAGTACTTC.

This clonotype has more than one count but fewer than ten. V and J are TRBV10-3 and TRBJ2-3; TRBD2 matches 9 bases. The CDR3 extends over 12 amino acids. The V gene's germline CDR1 is ENHRY and CDR2 SYGVKD. Germline trimming cut 11 bases from V and 5 bases from J; bases unmatched to any gene: 5. The CDR3 here is CAVSGSVDTQYF. In nucleotides, the CDR3 is TGTGCCGTTAGCGGGAGTGTAGATACGCAGTATTTT.

The V gene is TRBV15, the J gene TRBJ2-1; possible D gene TRBD1, 8 bases. This CDR3 is 16 amino acids long. In germline, CDR1 is LNHNV, CDR2 YYDKDF (reference sequence). V was cut by 3 bases and J by 2 bases, with 14 bases left in between. This CDR3 reads CATSSFTGGAYNEQFF. The CDR3 DNA reads TGTGCCACCAGCAGCTTTACAGGGGGGGCCTACAATGAGCAGTTCTTC.

This clonotype was seen more than once but under ten times. The gene calls are TRBV18 and TRBJ2-1; 11 bases are a match to TRBD1. Germline assignment: CDR1 KGHSH and CDR2 LQKENI. This CDR3 contains 16 residues. The J segment lost 6 bases and the V segment lost 4 bases, leaving 8 bases of the junction unmatched. The CDR3 bases are TGTGCCAGCTCACTCTTAGGACAGGGGGCGAGCAATGAGCAGTTCTTC. Protein sequence: CASSLLGQGASNEQFF.

This clonotype has only a few counts. This sequence joins TRBV6-2 or TRBV6-3 and TRBJ1-1; 10 nucleotides agree with TRBD1. V dropped 2 bases and J dropped 0; count of bases not matched to a gene: 12. The germline V gene encodes CDR1 MNHEY and CDR2 SVGEGT. The CDR3 extends over 19 amino acids. The CDR3 sequence is CASSYPTRGTGALNTEAFF. CDR3 DNA sequence: TGTGCCAGCAGTTACCCGACGAGGGGGACAGGGGCCTTGAACACTGAAGCTTTCTTT.

Many counts were recorded for this clonotype. The chain links TRBV25-1 to TRBJ2-1; D is unclear. V lost 3 bases and J lost 2, with 11 bases in between. The CDR3 contains 15 residues. Germline assignment: CDR1 MGHDK and CDR2 SYGVNS. This chain's CDR3 is CASSDMGFTYNEQFF. The CDR3 bases are TGTGCCAGCAGTGATATGGGCTTCACCTACAATGAGCAGTTCTTC.

This clonotype has a handful of counts. The V and J genes are TRBV7-2 and TRBJ2-5; weak D call: TRBD1 (5 bases). Trimming removed 5 bases at V and 9 bases at J, with 16 bases between. The CDR3 is made up of 13 amino acids. Germline V gene lookup returns CDR1 SGHTA and CDR2 FQGNSA. The CDR3 region is CASSPQAQGAQYF. The CDR3 coding sequence is TGTGCCAGCAGCCCTCAAGCCCAAGGGGCCCAGTACTTC.

Turning to this clonotype: A much larger clone lies one base from this, so it may be a read error. This CDR3 fails to terminate in the conserved phenylalanine or tryptophan, so it likely reflects a read error. The DNA of the CDR3 is TGTGCCAGCAGTCCGAACTCCTACAATGAGCAGTTCCTC. Translation: CASSPNSYNEQFL. The V and J genes are TRBV28 and TRBJ2-1; D ambiguous. There are 13 residues in the CDR3. CDR1 is MDHEN, CDR2 SYDVKM, per germline. V was clipped by 5 bases and J by 0 bases, with 5 bases between them.

As concerns this clonotype: A single base separates this from a much larger clone, so it may be a read error. This chain connects TRBV28 to TRBJ2-7, with TRBD2 matching 10 bases. Germline CDR1 MDHEN, CDR2 SYDVKM. V shed 4 bases and J 0 bases; nucleotides not matched to a gene: 9. The CDR3 is 17 amino acids. The CDR3 here is CASSSLSGRTDSYEQYF. The CDR3 DNA is TGTGCCAGCAGTTCCCTTAGCGGGAGGACCGACTCCTACGAGCAGTACTTC.

Notes on this clonotype: It may be a read error: a sequence one base away is much more abundant. J is TRBJ2-5 and V is TRBV20-1; D might be TRBD1 or TRBD2, each matching 5 bases. The germline V gene encodes CDR1 DFQATT and CDR2 SNEGSKA (reference sequence). Trimming shortened V by 6 bases and J by 7 bases, and 27 bases separated the two germline ends. The CDR3 consists of 16 residues. DNA of the CDR3: TGCAGTGCCGTAAACCCTCCGGGACCCACCCCAGGGACCCAGTACTTC. Its translation: CSAVNPPGPTPGTQYF.

As to this clonotype: Since a much larger clone is just one base distant, this may be a read error. V is TRBV6-6 and J is TRBJ2-1, with a tentative D call TRBD2 (5 bases). CDR3 length: 16 residues. Germline V gene sequence: CDR1 MNHNY, CDR2 SVGAGI (reference sequence). CDR3 nucleotide sequence: TGTGCCATCAGTTACTCATTCGCTGAGGGCTACAATGAGCAGTTCTTC. Protein product: CAISYSFAEGYNEQFF.

The J gene is TRBJ2-5, the V gene TRBV3-1; possible D gene TRBD1, 6 bases. Germline lookup yields CDR1 LGHDT and CDR2 YNNKEL (reference sequence). The CDR3 consists of 14 residues. The ends were cut back, 1 base at V and 5 bases at J, with 11 bases in the middle. CDR3 DNA sequence: TGTGCCAGCAGCCAAGGGGGGCCGGAGGAGACCCAGTACTTC. Amino acids: CASSQGGPEETQYF.

This clonotype appeared a single time. Germline and junction disagree at one end, which may indicate a read error. The rearrangement joins TRBV7-2 to TRBJ1-6; D ambiguous. Germline values: CDR1 SGHTA, CDR2 FQGNSA. The CDR3 extends over 14 amino acids. For the CDR3, the DNA is TGTGTCAGCAGCTTAGCGGGAAGAAATTCACCCCTCCACTTT. Translation gives CVSSLAGRNSPLHF.

The table lists this clonotype with a few counts. The V gene is TRBV7-9, the J gene TRBJ2-7; 8 nucleotides line up with TRBD1. The CDR3 length is 16 residues. Germline values: CDR1 SEHNR, CDR2 FQNEAQ (reference sequence). V gave up 5 bases and J gave up 1 base; unmatched junction bases: 10. The CDR3 region has the DNA TGTGCCAGCAGCCTCCGACAGGGGCCTACTTCCTACGAGCAGTACTTC. Amino acids: CASSLRQGPTSYEQYF.

This clonotype was seen only a few times. The rearrangement uses TRBV12-3 or TRBV12-4 and TRBJ1-4; D is unclear. Deletions cut 5 bases from V and 4 bases from J, with 14 bases between. This CDR3 region has 15 residues. CDR3 amino acids: CASSGPPRVNEKLFF. CDR3 nucleotides: TGTGCCAGCAGTGGTCCACCCAGAGTTAATGAAAAACTGTTTTTT.

In this sample, this clonotype turned up many times. The rearrangement uses TRBV7-2 and TRBJ2-3, with TRBD2 as a possible D gene (6 bases). Trimming left V 4 bases short and J 4 bases short, with 12 bases between. The length of the CDR3 is 14 residues. CDR1 SGHTA and CDR2 FQGNSA come from the germline V gene. As DNA, the CDR3 is TGTGCCAGCAGCTCAAGACTAGGCGCAGATACGCAGTATTTT. This sequence encodes CASSSRLGADTQYF.

This chain links TRBV5-4 with TRBJ2-1, with D perhaps assigned TRBD1 or TRBD2 (5 bases each). CDR1 is SGHNT, CDR2 YYREEE, per germline (reference sequence). This CDR3 has 16 residues. V dropped 3 bases and J dropped 5 bases, with 18 bases sitting between them. The CDR3 nucleotides are TGTGCCAGCAGCTCCACCGGGACCTCTCAAGACAATGAGCAGTTCTTC. Translated: CASSSTGTSQDNEQFF.